The 23 T cell receptor beta chains reported below all come from one sample, sequenced in a study of blood T cell repertoires in COVID-19 (TCRdb year 2020). Libraries were prepared through the immunoSEQ multiplex PCR assay. TCRdb took this table from immuneACCESS and kept in-frame rearrangements with V and J called. Such tables lack part of the clones; where checked against another copy, unresolved V genes explain under half of the gap, and the rest is unexplained. In this sample the table shows 240,000 or so clones, approximately 91% of which occur a single time. The top ten clones comprise 0.65% to 0.95% of the sample. The sample comprised peripheral blood. Every receptor here comes from a woman aged 25 to 39 with acute or convalescent COVID-19.

The chain has TRBV30 and TRBJ2-3; TRBD2 is a possible D gene (6 bases). The ends were cut back, 0 bases at V and 1 base at J, with 14 bases in the middle. The CDR3 consists of 16 residues. CDR1 GTSNPN and CDR2 SVGIG come from the germline V gene (reference sequence). In nucleotides, the CDR3 is TGTGCCTGGAGTGTATTCGGGGGTTCGGGCACAGATACGCAGTATTTT. Residues: CAWSVFGGSGTDTQYF.

The chain employs TRBV30 and TRBJ2-6; D perhaps matches TRBD1 (6 bases). V gave up 1 base and J gave up 4 bases, with 20 bases separating them. The germline V gene has CDR1 GTSNPN and CDR2 SVGIG (reference sequence). CDR3 length equals 18 residues. As DNA, the CDR3 is TGTGCCTGGAGTGAGAAGACAGGCGCCGGGTGGGGGGCCAACGTCCTGACTTTC. Its protein product is CAWSEKTGAGWGANVLTF.

This chain uses TRBV11-2 with TRBJ1-4, with D possibly being TRBD1 (5 bases). In germline, CDR1 is SGHAT, CDR2 FQNNGV. The CDR3 runs to 13 residues. The V gene lost 10 bases and the J gene lost 4 bases, with 13 bases spanning the gap. The CDR3 nucleotides read TGTGCCACCAGGGTTTACGGTAATGAAAAACTGTTTTTT. Translated, it gives CATRVYGNEKLFF.

This chain joins TRBV12-2 and TRBJ2-7; TRBD1, as called in the table, went unchecked against the DNA. TRBV12-2 is assigned pseudogene status. This CDR3 comprises 16 residues. CDR3 protein: CASRLDNRGPPYEQYF. The CDR3 DNA is TGTGCAAGTCGCTTAGATAACAGGGGGCCCCCCTACGAGCAGTACTTC.

The rearrangement joins TRBV9 to TRBJ2-3, with D maybe TRBD1 (7 bases). The CDR3 covers 14 residues. With 0 bases removed from V and 12 bases from J, the gap between germline ends came to 17 bases. Germline CDR1 SGDLS, CDR2 YYNGEE. The chain's CDR3 is CASSVAPTRDSQYF. CDR3 nucleotide sequence: TGTGCCAGCAGCGTAGCCCCAACGCGGGACAGCCAGTATTTT.

V gene TRBV3-1 (or the pseudogene TRBV3-2) combines with J gene TRBJ1-1; 11 bases map to TRBD1. V was pared by 4 bases and J by 1 base, with 5 bases of the junction left unmatched. The CDR3 has 16 residues. Germline values: CDR1 LGHDT, CDR2 YNNKEL (reference sequence). CDR3 in DNA: TGTGCCAGCAGCCCCAAGGACAGGGGGCAGAACACTGAAGCTTTCTTT. Translation gives CASSPKDRGQNTEAFF.

This clone was seen only once. The chain uses TRBV9 and TRBJ2-5, with TRBD2 matching 12 bases. The V gene end was trimmed by 0 bases and the J gene end by 3 bases; junction bases not matched to a gene: 6. The germline V gene has CDR1 SGDLS and CDR2 YYNGEE. The length of the CDR3 is 17 residues. In nucleotides, the CDR3 is TGTGCCAGCAGCGTAGGACTAGCGGGAGAGGGGGAAGAGACCCAGTACTTC. Its translation: CASSVGLAGEGEETQYF.

The chain has TRBV6-5 and TRBJ2-3; perhaps TRBD1 as D (5 bases). This CDR3 region has 15 residues. The V and J ends lost 5 bases and 0 bases respectively, with 12 bases between them. CDR1 and CDR2 (germline): MNHEY, SVGAGI. As DNA, the CDR3 is TGTGCCAGCAGTCTCGACAGAACTAGCACAGATACGCAGTATTTT. The encoded protein is CASSLDRTSTDTQYF.

This sequence joins TRBV5-1 and TRBJ1-5, with 12 bases fitting TRBD1. In germline, CDR1 is SGHRS, CDR2 YFSETQ. The CDR3 covers 20 residues. J was trimmed by 5 bases and V by 0 bases; bases with no gene match: 15. The CDR3 region is CASSLGRPGQGALVDQPQHF. Here the CDR3 DNA reads TGCGCCAGCAGCTTGGGACGCCCGGGACAGGGGGCTTTAGTGGATCAGCCCCAGCATTTT.

This chain connects TRBV19 to TRBJ1-2, with D unresolved. Trimming took 5 bases from V and 3 from J, leaving 13 bases between them. Germline values: CDR1 LNHDA, CDR2 SQIVND (reference sequence). CDR3 length: 14 residues. The CDR3 bases are TGTGCCAGTAGTGAGCTTAGAGAGTACTATGGCTACACCTTC. Translating gives CASSELREYYGYTF.

This clone was seen a single time. The chain has TRBV5-1 and TRBJ2-7, with a tentative D call TRBD1 (5 bases). CDR1 and CDR2 (germline): SGHRS, YFSETQ. V was pared by 3 bases and J by 0 bases, with 10 bases between. This CDR3 has 14 amino acids. The CDR3 loop reads CASSYGHSSYEQYF. The CDR3 DNA sequence: TGCGCCAGCAGCTATGGACACAGCTCCTACGAGCAGTACTTC.

The sample holds one count of this clone. This sequence joins TRBV5-4 and TRBJ2-4, with 7 bases fitting TRBD2. Germline loops: CDR1 SGHNT, CDR2 YYREEE (reference sequence). This CDR3 has 16 residues. The ends lost 0 bases at V and 0 bases at J; junction bases unmatched: 3. The CDR3 sequence: CASSLDGGGAKNIQYF. In nucleotides, the CDR3 is TGTGCCAGCAGCTTGGACGGCGGGGGAGCCAAAAACATTCAGTACTTC.

The V and J genes are TRBV5-8 and TRBJ2-4, with D possibly being TRBD2 (6 bases). V was shortened by 0 bases and J by 3 bases, with 13 bases between the two germline ends. Germline V gives CDR1 SGHTS, CDR2 YDEGEE. This CDR3 has 16 residues. The CDR3 is CASSLVLGGIKNIQYF. DNA of the CDR3: TGTGCCAGCAGCTTGGTGCTGGGAGGAATCAAAAACATTCAGTACTTC.

V is TRBV6-2 or TRBV6-3 and J is TRBJ2-2; 11 nucleotides agree with TRBD2. Germline V gene sequence: CDR1 MNHEY, CDR2 SVGEGT. This CDR3 has 17 residues. With 5 bases clipped from V and 6 bases from J, the junction kept 11 bases outside the gene matches. CDR3 region: CASSNPRLAGSAGELFF. CDR3 bases: TGTGCCAGCAGTAACCCACGACTAGCGGGATCGGCCGGGGAGCTGTTTTTT.

The chain employs TRBV11-3 and TRBJ2-1; 12 nucleotides match TRBD2. Germline V gene lookup returns CDR1 SGHNT and CDR2 YENEEA. This CDR3 is 17 amino acids long. With V trimmed by 5 bases and J by 4 bases, 9 bases remained unmatched. CDR3 in amino acids: CASSPDSLAGGYNEQFF. The CDR3 DNA follows: TGTGCCAGCAGCCCCGATTCACTAGCGGGAGGATACAATGAGCAGTTCTTC.

The genes are TRBV28 and TRBJ2-5; D is perhaps TRBD1 (6 bases). Deletions cut 2 bases from V and 4 bases from J, with 11 bases between. CDR1 and CDR2 from the germline V gene are MDHEN and SYDVKM. The CDR3 extends over 14 amino acids. CDR3 sequence reads: CASSLIDRIETQYF. The CDR3 nucleotides are TGTGCCAGCAGTTTAATCGACAGGATAGAGACCCAGTACTTC.

The rearrangement links TRBV30 to TRBJ1-2; tentative D call: TRBD1 (6 bases). CDR3 length: 12 residues. Germline V gene lookup returns CDR1 GTSNPN and CDR2 SVGIG (reference sequence). Trimming took 4 bases from V and 7 from J, leaving 13 bases between them. The CDR3 coding sequence is TGTGCCTGGAACTGGCAGGGGCTTGGCTACACCTTC. This codes for CAWNWQGLGYTF.

The V call is TRBV5-4, the J call TRBJ2-7; 8 bases match TRBD1. The J segment lost 3 bases and the V segment lost 4 bases, leaving 12 bases of the junction unmatched. The germline CDR1 and CDR2 sequences are SGHNT and YYREEE (reference sequence). The length of the CDR3 is 16 residues. This CDR3 is CASSIGVRQGNYEQYF. The DNA of the CDR3 is TGTGCCAGCAGCATTGGGGTGAGACAGGGGAACTACGAGCAGTACTTC.

This chain joins TRBV7-2 and TRBJ2-1; D is unresolved. Per the germline V gene, CDR1 is SGHTA and CDR2 is FQGNSA. This CDR3 region has 14 residues. Trimming removed 6 bases from V and 6 bases from J, with 15 bases in between. CDR3 in amino acids: CASSPFGFGNEQFF. CDR3 nucleotide sequence: TGTGCCAGCAGTCCCTTTGGTTTCGGCAATGAGCAGTTCTTC. Complete variable domain (other parts from reference TRBV7-2 and TRBJ2-1): GAGVSQSPSNKVTEKGKDVELRCDPISGHTALYWYRQSLGQGLEFLIYFQGNSAPDKSGLPSDRFSAERTGGSVSTLTIQRTQQEDSAVYLCASSPFGFGNEQFFGPGTRLTVL.

The chain recombines TRBV19 with TRBJ1-1; TRBD1 matches 10 bases. The CDR3 spans 13 residues. The germline gives CDR1 LNHDA, CDR2 SQIVND (reference sequence). J was trimmed by 4 bases and V by 10 bases; bases with no gene match: 6. CDR3 loop: CATRQGAGTEAFF. The CDR3 DNA is TGTGCCACAAGACAGGGGGCAGGCACTGAAGCTTTCTTT.

This clone was seen just once. The chain couples TRBV27 to TRBJ2-7, with TRBD1 matching over 11 bases. The CDR3 is 12 residues long. V lost 10 bases and J lost 7; bases outside the gene matches: 6. Germline loops: CDR1 MNHEY, CDR2 SMNVEV (reference sequence). This chain's CDR3 is CATGQGAGEQYF. In DNA, the CDR3 is TGTGCCACCGGACAGGGGGCTGGGGAGCAGTACTTC.

This chain uses TRBV5-1 with TRBJ2-5; 10 bases line up with TRBD2. In germline, CDR1 is SGHRS, CDR2 YFSETQ. This CDR3 comprises 17 residues. Trimming removed 2 bases from V and 3 bases from J; junction bases left unmatched: 10. The CDR3 sequence: CASSFGASGSVKETQYF. CDR3 coding DNA: TGCGCCAGCAGCTTCGGGGCTAGCGGGAGTGTGAAAGAGACCCAGTACTTC.

This clone was observed many times. The chain recombines TRBV11-1 with TRBJ2-7; 7 nucleotides align to TRBD1. J was trimmed by 3 bases and V by 5 bases; bases with no gene match: 7. The CDR3 is 14 amino acids. Germline CDR1 is SGHAT and CDR2 is FQDESV (reference sequence). CDR3 sequence (DNA): TGTGCCAGCAGCGTAAACAGGGGTGGCTACGAGCAGTACTTC. It encodes CASSVNRGGYEQYF.